Listed below are T cell receptor beta chains from one sample, sequenced in a study of blood T cell repertoires in COVID-19. Assay used: immunoSEQ multiplex PCR; TCRdb lists only in-frame clones, some missing. The sample lists 150,000 to 200,000 clones, about 89% occurring once. Sequencing was performed on peripheral blood. These receptors were collected from a middle-aged man with active or convalescent COVID-19. CDR3s include the opening cysteine and the closing phenylalanine or tryptophan. The order of the fields is D gene, V gene, CDR3 protein. The D gene is left open where the match is weak.

D: TRBD1
V: TRBV5-6
CDR3: CASSHRDREGYGYTF

D: TRBD1
V: TRBV4-2
CDR3: CASSRGQVQETQYF

D: .
V: TRBV4-1
CDR3: CASSHGRGRDTPEAFF

D: .
V: TRBV27
CDR3: CASTHRSGLDYGYTF

D: TRBD1
V: TRBV19
CDR3: CASSVGDRASYGYTF

D: .
V: TRBV19
CDR3: CASRPPGEEKLFF

D: TRBD1
V: TRBV6-5
CDR3: CASVRDRSAEAFF

D: .
V: TRBV6-5
CDR3: CASSYSRQFEAFF

D: TRBD1
V: TRBV19
CDR3: CASSRQDRVGTEAFF

D: .
V: TRBV5-6
CDR3: CASSLGPSVPEQFF

D: TRBD1
V: TRBV28
CDR3: CASRTGASTDTQYF

D: .
V: TRBV14
CDR3: CASSRGGLYELNSPLHF

D: .
V: TRBV5-1
CDR3: CASSPDDRLYGYTF

D: TRBD1
V: TRBV19
CDR3: CASSPRDRGLGYGYTF

D: .
V: TRBV28
CDR3: CASSLGGQLYEQYF

D: TRBD1
V: TRBV30
CDR3: CAWTRTGAKNYGYTF

D: TRBD1
V: TRBV18
CDR3: CASSGTGDTEAFF

D: .
V: TRBV7-9
CDR3: CASSLEVGTRFRSNQPQHF

D: .
V: TRBV19
CDR3: CASSSRQGGYNEQFF

D: .
V: TRBV30
CDR3: CAWSLETVNSPLHF

D: .
V: TRBV7-2
CDR3: CASSLGSSLGEQFF

D: TRBD1
V: TRBV4-1
CDR3: CASKGPQGAQYF

D: .
V: TRBV9
CDR3: CASSTWGGSGNTIYF

D: .
V: TRBV25-1
CDR3: CASSEYDRRNEKLFF

D: TRBD1
V: TRBV9
CDR3: CASSPQDRADNSPLHF

D: TRBD1
V: TRBV6-2/TRBV6-3
CDR3: CASSYSMGQATNYGYTF

D: .
V: TRBV7-2
CDR3: CASSMRTADYEQYF

D: TRBD1
V: TRBV30
CDR3: CAWSSGRGLKNIQYF

D: TRBD1
V: TRBV7-9
CDR3: CASRAWGTGEYGYTF

D: .
V: TRBV2
CDR3: CASRTGVTYEQYF

D: TRBD1
V: TRBV19
CDR3: CASSPPGTGSGYTF

D: .
V: TRBV6-2/TRBV6-3
CDR3: CASSPGRLYGYTF

D: .
V: TRBV15
CDR3: CATSREYRSSGELFF

D: .
V: TRBV3-1/TRBV3-2
CDR3: CASSPDTNRGEQYF

D: .
V: TRBV6-6
CDR3: CASSVSTANYGYTF

D: .
V: TRBV6-5
CDR3: CATMPSTGRYGYTF

D: .
V: TRBV11-3
CDR3: CASSSPGGAYGYTF

D: .
V: TRBV11-2
CDR3: CASSLAQGWSPLYF

D: .
V: TRBV3-1/TRBV3-2
CDR3: CASSQTGRDYGYTF

D: TRBD2
V: TRBV7-2
CDR3: CASSPRAGGGNEQFF

D: .
V: TRBV11-2
CDR3: CASSFQWVGQQETQYF

D: .
V: TRBV5-4
CDR3: CASSRGGETEAFF

D: TRBD1
V: TRBV14
CDR3: CASSPEGQSRFSYGYTF

D: TRBD1
V: TRBV5-6
CDR3: CASSLEGGRGGELFF

D: TRBD2
V: TRBV4-1
CDR3: CASSLTTSGSYNEQFF

D: .
V: TRBV6-6
CDR3: CASSTEQGSAQYF

D: TRBD1
V: TRBV29-1
CDR3: CSVVRGAEAFF

D: TRBD1
V: TRBV29-1
CDR3: CSVRTGENTEAFF

D: TRBD1
V: TRBV5-1
CDR3: CASSLSGQGFYGYTF

D: TRBD1
V: TRBV6-5
CDR3: CASSDSDRGTEAFF

D: TRBD1
V: TRBV30
CDR3: CAWSTGVYQPQHF

D: .
V: TRBV28
CDR3: CASTAGGRRRSEAFF

D: TRBD1
V: TRBV9
CDR3: CASSAHIQGSGYTF

D: .
V: TRBV15
CDR3: CATSRDKWTAQNEKLFF

D: TRBD1
V: TRBV29-1
CDR3: CSVNRGPMNTEAFF

D: .
V: TRBV18
CDR3: CASSPVDRHNEQFF

D: .
V: TRBV12-3/TRBV12-4
CDR3: CASSLTEHEQYF

D: .
V: TRBV7-8
CDR3: CASSLATMFGEQYF

D: .
V: TRBV6-5
CDR3: CASLGQGNTIYF